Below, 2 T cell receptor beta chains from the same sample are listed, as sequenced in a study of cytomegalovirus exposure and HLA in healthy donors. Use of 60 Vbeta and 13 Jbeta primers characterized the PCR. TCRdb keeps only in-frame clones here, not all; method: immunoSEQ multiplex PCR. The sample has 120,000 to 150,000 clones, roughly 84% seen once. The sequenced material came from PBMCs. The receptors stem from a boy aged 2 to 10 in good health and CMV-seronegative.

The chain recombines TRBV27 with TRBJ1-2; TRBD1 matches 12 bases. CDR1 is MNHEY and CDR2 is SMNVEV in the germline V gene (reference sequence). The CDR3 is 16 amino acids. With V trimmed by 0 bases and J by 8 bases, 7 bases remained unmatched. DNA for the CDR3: TGTGCCAGCAGTTTATCCGGGACAGGGGGCCGAGGGGGCTACACCTTC. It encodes CASSLSGTGGRGGYTF.

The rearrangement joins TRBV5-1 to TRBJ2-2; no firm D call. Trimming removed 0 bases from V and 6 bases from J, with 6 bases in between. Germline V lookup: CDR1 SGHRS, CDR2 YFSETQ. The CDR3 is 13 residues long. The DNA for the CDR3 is TGCGCCAGCAGCTTGGGTTCTGCCGGGGAGCTGTTTTTT. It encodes CASSLGSAGELFF.